This T cell receptor (beta chain) was sequenced in a study of blood T cell repertoires in COVID-19. Study in general: In each case, the material was cDNA or gDNA derived from T cells, B-cell-depleted T cells, or PBMCs.

Germline V gene sequence: CDR1 MGHRA, CDR2 YSYEKL. J lost 3 bases, V lost 0 bases, and 15 bases had no gene match. This CDR3 contains 19 residues. Data came from immunoSEQ multiplex PCR; TCRdb stores just in-frame clones and leaves some out. The table records 300,000 to 400,000 clones, roughly 91% of them present only once. This TCR came from a woman aged 18-30 years who had recovered from COVID-19. Sequencing used PBMCs or T cells enriched from blood (not recorded which). The rearrangement links TRBV4-1 to TRBJ1-1, with 8 bases aligning to TRBD1. CDR3 sequence: CASSQDWPGTGDRDTEAFF. The CDR3 DNA reads TGCGCCAGCAGCCAAGATTGGCCCGGGACAGGAGATCGGGACACTGAAGCTTTCTTT.